The clone carrying this TCR beta chain was counted only a few times. With 3 bases removed from V and 8 bases from J, the gap between germline ends came to 10 bases. The length of the CDR3 is 12 residues. Germline V gene sequence: CDR1 SGHAT, CDR2 FQNNGV. Sequenced by immunoSEQ multiplex PCR; TCRdb stores in-frame clones only, minus some. Among 84,000 or so clones listed, around 93% were seen once. The data are from a study of technical replicates of blood from several donors. Sequencing was carried out using T cells isolated from PBMCs. The sequence was collected from a human donor in good health. The chain employs TRBV11-2 and TRBJ1-1; D remains ambiguous. The CDR3 DNA is TGTGCCAGCAGCTTCCAACTATCAGAAGCTTTCTTT. This codes for CASSFQLSEAFF.